The T cell receptor beta chain under discussion was sequenced for a study of blood T cell repertoires in COVID-19. At the level of the study: The samples span acute and convalescent COVID-19 from the United States, Italy and Spain.

Data came from immunoSEQ multiplex PCR; TCRdb stores just in-frame clones and leaves some out. The table lists about 160,000 clones, roughly 90% of them singletons. The length of the CDR3 is 16 residues. The V gene's germline CDR1 is SGHRS and CDR2 YFSETQ. V shed 4 bases and J shed 0 bases, with 14 bases lying between them. Sequencing was done on a sample of peripheral blood. V is TRBV5-1 and J is TRBJ1-3, with a tentative D call TRBD1 (5 bases). This receptor was taken from a man aged 60 to 69 with active or convalescent COVID-19. Written as DNA, the CDR3 is TGCGCCAGCAGCATCGGACACCCTCGCTCTGGAAACACCATATATTTT. Its protein product is CASSIGHPRSGNTIYF.